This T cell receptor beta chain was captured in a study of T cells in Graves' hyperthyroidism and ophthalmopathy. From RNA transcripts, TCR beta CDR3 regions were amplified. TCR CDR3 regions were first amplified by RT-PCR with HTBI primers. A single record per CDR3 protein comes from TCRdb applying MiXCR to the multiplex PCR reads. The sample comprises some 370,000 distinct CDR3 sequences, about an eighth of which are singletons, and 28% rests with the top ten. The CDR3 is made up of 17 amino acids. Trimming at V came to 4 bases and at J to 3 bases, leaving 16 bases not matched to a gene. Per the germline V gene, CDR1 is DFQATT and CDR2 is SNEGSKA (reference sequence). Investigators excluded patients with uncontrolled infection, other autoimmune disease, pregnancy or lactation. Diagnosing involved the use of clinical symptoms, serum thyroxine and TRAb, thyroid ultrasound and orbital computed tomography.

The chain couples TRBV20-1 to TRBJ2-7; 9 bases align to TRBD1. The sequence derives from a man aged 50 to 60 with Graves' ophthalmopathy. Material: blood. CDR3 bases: TGCAGTGCTAAACCGGGACAGGGACGTCATACCAGCTACGAGCAGTACTTC. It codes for CSAKPGQGRHTSYEQYF.